The source of this TCR beta chain is a study of shared clonotypes between healthy human individuals. Germline CDR1 MNHNS, CDR2 SASEGT. V was pared by 4 bases and J by 2 bases, with 2 bases of the junction left unmatched. This CDR3 contains 15 residues. Deep-level running was used for the assay. Generated by immunoSEQ multiplex PCR, the TCRdb table keeps only in-frame clones and is missing some. The data contain over a million clones, about three quarters of them singletons. The sample taken for sequencing was memory CD4+ T cells sorted from blood. Subset in this sample: CD45RA-negative fraction. The rearrangement uses TRBV6-1 and TRBJ2-3, with 11 bases fitting TRBD1. This clonotype originated in a man aged 18-30 years in good health. For the CDR3, the DNA is TGTGCCAGCAGTGTAGGACAGGGGGCCACAGATACGCAGTATTTT. Amino acids: CASSVGQGATDTQYF.